This T cell receptor (beta chain) appears in the sequencing data of a study of cytomegalovirus exposure and HLA in healthy donors. Study outcomes and limitations: Immune exposure was documented only through CMV serostatus.

As to this clone: Its antigen remains unidentified.

Amplification used 60 Vbeta primers and 13 Jbeta primers. Data came from immunoSEQ multiplex PCR; TCRdb stores just in-frame clones and leaves some out. The data show 55,000 to 90,000 clones, around three quarters seen once. CDR1 is SGHVS and CDR2 is FQNEAQ in the germline V gene. V shed 8 bases and J shed 6 bases, with 8 bases lying between them. The length of the CDR3 is 11 residues. The gene calls are TRBV7-8 and TRBJ2-1; no clear D gene. The specimen was PBMCs. The TCR originated in a man aged 50 or older in good health and CMV-seronegative. The CDR3 spells CASSRRNEQFF. CDR3 nucleotide sequence: TGTGCCAGCTCGCGTCGCAATGAGCAGTTCTTC.